The 23 T cell receptor beta chains below come from one sample, sequenced in a study of T-cell reconstitution after alpha-beta-depleted transplantation in children. The library targeted TCRbeta and was prepared with unique molecular identifiers. TCRdb analysed the PCR reads with MiXCR anew, one entry per CDR3 protein. This sample carries 200,000 to 250,000 distinct CDR3 sequences, roughly 25% of them seen once, and the ten largest clones take 2% to 3%. Here the sequenced sample was PBMCs, taken before TCRalphabeta/CD19-depleted stem cell transplant. These TCRs come from a girl aged 2 to 9 with Fanconi anemia, due to receive a stem cell transplant.

This clonotype turned up a few times. V is TRBV11-2 and J is TRBJ2-7, with 9 bases fitting TRBD2. Germline values: CDR1 SGHAT, CDR2 FQNNGV. The CDR3 runs 18 residues. The J segment lost 0 bases and the V segment lost 5 bases, leaving 14 bases of the junction unmatched. The CDR3 region is CASSPRGTSLRYSYEQYF. Here the CDR3 DNA reads TGTGCCAGCAGCCCAAGAGGGACTAGCCTGAGATACTCCTACGAGCAGTACTTC.

This clonotype has at least ten counts. V is TRBV29-1 and J is TRBJ2-7; D is possibly TRBD1 (5 bases). The CDR3 spans 13 residues. Germline-derived CDR1 and CDR2 are SQVTM and ANQGSEA. The germline V and J ends were trimmed by 6 bases and 6 bases, with 18 bases remaining between them. CDR3 nucleotide sequence: TGCAGCGTCCATTGGACAAGGGGTGGCGAGCAGTACTTC. This codes for CSVHWTRGGEQYF.

CDR3 amino acids: CASSLGTSGTLYNEQFF. CDR3 DNA sequence: TGCGCCAGCAGCTTGGGGACTAGCGGGACACTCTACAATGAGCAGTTCTTC. This chain uses TRBV5-1 with TRBJ2-1; TRBD2 matches at 12 bases. The V gene's germline CDR1 is SGHRS and CDR2 YFSETQ. The J segment lost 3 bases and the V segment lost 0 bases, leaving 4 bases of the junction unmatched. The CDR3 loop spans 17 amino acids.

The chain combines TRBV14 with TRBJ2-1; D remains ambiguous. Germline V gene sequence: CDR1 SGHDN, CDR2 FVKESK. V was trimmed by 3 bases and J by 5 bases, leaving 8 bases between them. This CDR3 contains 13 residues. CDR3 nucleotides: TGTGCCAGCAGCCAGAGCGTGCACAATGAGCAGTTCTTC. Its translation: CASSQSVHNEQFF. Together with reference TRBV14 and TRBJ2-1, the CDR3 gives the full variable domain: EAGVTQFPSHSVIEKGQTVTLRCDPISGHDNLYWYRRVMGKEIKFLLHFVKESKQDESGMPNNRFLAERTGGTYSTLKVQPAELEDSGVYFCASSQSVHNEQFFGPGTRLTVL.

V and J are TRBV20-1 and TRBJ2-3, with D unclear. The germline V and J ends were trimmed by 7 bases and 2 bases, with 10 bases remaining between them. The CDR3 runs 12 residues. Germline assignment: CDR1 DFQATT and CDR2 SNEGSKA (reference sequence). DNA of the CDR3: TGCAGTGTTCTTGATCCCACAGATACGCAGTATTTT. Translating gives CSVLDPTDTQYF.

The sample holds a few counts of this clonotype. The V and J genes are TRBV7-2 and TRBJ1-2, with a tentative D call TRBD1 (6 bases). Between the trimmed V and J ends, which lost 5 bases and 6 bases, there was a span of 25 bases. The CDR3 runs to 17 residues. Germline V gene data show CDR1 as SGHTA and CDR2 as FQGNSA. This CDR3 is CASSLLSRGGAVDGYTF. The DNA of the CDR3 is TGTGCCAGCAGCCTTCTATCCCGTGGGGGCGCCGTGGATGGCTACACCTTC. Filled out from reference TRBV7-2 and TRBJ1-2, the complete variable domain reads GAGVSQSPSNKVTEKGKDVELRCDPISGHTALYWYRQSLGQGLEFLIYFQGNSAPDKSGLPSDRFSAERTGGSVSTLTIQRTQQEDSAVYLCASSLLSRGGAVDGYTFGSGTRLTVV.

The chain couples TRBV29-1 to TRBJ2-1, with TRBD1 as a possible D gene (5 bases). V was shortened by 3 bases and J by 3 bases, with 12 bases between the two germline ends. The V gene's germline CDR1 is SQVTM and CDR2 ANQGSEA. The CDR3 loop spans 14 amino acids. The CDR3 loop is CSVELMGLYNEQFF. CDR3 nucleotide sequence: TGCAGCGTTGAGCTAATGGGGCTCTACAATGAGCAGTTCTTC.

This clonotype has a handful of counts. This chain links TRBV7-2 with TRBJ2-7; 7 bases are a match to TRBD1. The CDR3 totals 14 residues. The trim removed 5 bases at V and 1 base at J, leaving 5 bases unmatched. The germline CDR1 and CDR2 sequences are SGHTA and FQGNSA. The CDR3 DNA reads as TGTGCCAGCAGCCTCCCGGGACAGTCCTACGAGCAGTACTTC. Its protein is CASSLPGQSYEQYF.

At least ten counts were recorded for this clonotype. The chain links TRBV20-1 to TRBJ1-1, with no clear D. V was trimmed by 2 bases and J by 1 base, leaving 8 bases between them. The CDR3 runs to 13 residues. Germline values: CDR1 DFQATT, CDR2 SNEGSKA (reference sequence). The DNA of the CDR3 is TGCAGTGCTAGACCCGGCGGGAACACTGAAGCTTTCTTT. As protein: CSARPGGNTEAFF.

CDR3 loop: CASSDLAGTLDRTYNEQFF. The CDR3 region has the DNA TGTGCCAGCAGTGATCTAGCGGGAACCCTCGACAGGACCTACAATGAGCAGTTCTTC. The V and J genes are TRBV2 and TRBJ2-1, with 9 bases matching TRBD2. The CDR3 totals 19 residues. CDR1 is SNHLY and CDR2 is FYNNEI in the germline V gene. J lost 2 bases, V lost 3 bases, and 14 bases had no gene match.

Ten or more counts support this clonotype. This sequence joins TRBV6-7 and TRBJ2-7, with D unresolved. TRBV6-7 is assigned to the ORF class and has an uncertain function. The CDR3 has 11 amino acids. V lost 10 bases and J lost 6, with 13 bases in between. The CDR3 DNA reads TGTGCCACCATTGGTCGGACCGAGCAGTACTTC. Translating gives CATIGRTEQYF.

This clonotype was seen ten or more times. The gene calls are TRBV9 and TRBJ2-5; the D call may be TRBD1 or TRBD2 (5 bases each). CDR3 length equals 13 residues. Trimming removed 7 bases at V and 0 bases at J, with 10 bases between. Germline V CDR1 and CDR2: SGDLS, YYNGEE. The CDR3 DNA is TGTGCCAGCGCCGGGACGTACCAAGAGACCCAGTACTTC. The encoded protein is CASAGTYQETQYF.

This clonotype was seen a handful of times. This sequence joins TRBV24-1 and TRBJ2-5, with TRBD2 as a possible D gene (5 bases). Germline values: CDR1 KGHDR, CDR2 SFDVKD. V was shortened by 1 base and J by 5 bases, with 10 bases between the two germline ends. CDR3 length: 14 residues. CDR3 in amino acids: CATSDFRGQETQYF. In DNA, the CDR3 is TGTGCCACCAGTGATTTTAGAGGGCAGGAGACCCAGTACTTC.

The J gene is TRBJ2-1, the V gene TRBV5-1, with 12 bases aligning to TRBD2. V shed 3 bases, J shed 4 bases, and the junction held 5 bases outside the gene matches. Per the germline V gene, CDR1 is SGHRS and CDR2 is YFSETQ. The length of the CDR3 is 16 residues. In DNA, the CDR3 is TGCGCCAGCAGCTCACTAGCGGGAGGAAAGTACAATGAGCAGTTCTTC. As protein: CASSSLAGGKYNEQFF.

This clonotype showed up just once. The rearrangement uses TRBV7-3 and TRBJ2-7; 14 bases are shared with TRBD2. The CDR3 covers 17 residues. J lost 5 bases, V lost 3 bases, and 9 bases had no gene match. Per the germline V gene, CDR1 is SGHTA and CDR2 is FQGTGA. CDR3 sequence: CASSFDPGLAGENEQYF. CDR3 nucleotides: TGTGCCAGCAGCTTCGACCCGGGACTAGCGGGAGAAAACGAGCAGTACTTC.

The J gene is TRBJ1-1, the V gene TRBV5-1; 10 bases line up with TRBD1. CDR3 length: 13 residues. The V gene end was trimmed by 3 bases and the J gene end by 6 bases; junction bases not matched to a gene: 2. Germline V gene data show CDR1 as SGHRS and CDR2 as YFSETQ. CDR3 loop: CASSSDRGAEAFF. The CDR3 nucleotides are TGCGCCAGCAGCTCGGACAGGGGGGCTGAAGCTTTCTTT.

This clonotype was counted at least ten times. This rearrangement joins TRBV29-1 to TRBJ2-1, with TRBD2 matching over 11 bases. Germline values: CDR1 SQVTM, CDR2 ANQGSEA. The CDR3 length is 12 residues. CDR3 DNA sequence: TGCAGTAGCGGGAGGGCGAACAATGAGCAGTTCTTC. Translating gives CSSGRANNEQFF.

This clonotype was seen only a few times. The CDR3 DNA is TGTGCCAGCAGCGCCCCTTACGTCAGGGACGATGAGCAGTTCTTC. This translates into CASSAPYVRDDEQFF. The chain links TRBV7-9 to TRBJ2-1, with D perhaps assigned TRBD1 or TRBD2 (5 bases each). The length of the CDR3 is 15 residues. In germline, CDR1 is SEHNR, CDR2 FQNEAQ (reference sequence). Trimming took 5 bases from V and 8 from J, leaving 19 bases between them.

Note on this clonotype: Without the conserved terminal phenylalanine or tryptophan, this CDR3 likely stems from a read error. It is unclear where the CDR3 begins or ends on the DNA, so no DNA is shown, and the CDR3 is as TCRdb lists it. J is TRBJ2-3 and V is TRBV7-2; TRBD2 is taken as the D call from the table, unchecked against the DNA. The CDR3 adds up to 13 amino acids, both ends counted. CDR1 and CDR2 from the germline V gene are SGHTA and FQGNSA. Here the CDR3 reads CASSWVSTSGGRL.

The chain joins TRBV20-1 to TRBJ2-7, with D maybe TRBD1 (5 bases). The CDR3 has 16 amino acids. Trimming removed 0 bases from V and 3 bases from J, with 18 bases in between. CDR1 DFQATT and CDR2 SNEGSKA come from the germline V gene (reference sequence). The CDR3 protein is CSARDRRPGMGYEQYF. The CDR3 coding sequence is TGCAGTGCTAGAGATCGACGACCAGGGATGGGCTACGAGCAGTACTTC.

The table lists this clonotype with many counts. The genes are TRBV29-1 and TRBJ2-1; 7 positions match TRBD1. The CDR3 is 12 residues long. Per germline, CDR1 SQVTM and CDR2 ANQGSEA. The trim removed 3 bases at V and 8 bases at J, leaving 4 bases unmatched. CDR3 sequence (DNA): TGCAGCGTTGAGGTGCAGGGGGATGAGCAGTTCTTC. This encodes CSVEVQGDEQFF.

This clonotype was recorded a few times. The chain couples TRBV25-1 to TRBJ1-1; TRBD1 agrees at 9 bases. Germline CDR1 reads MGHDK; CDR2 reads SYGVNS. The CDR3 is 14 amino acids. Unmatched junction bases numbered 5, after V lost 8 bases and J lost 1 base. Here the CDR3 reads CASQGTGQNTEAFF. In nucleotides, the CDR3 is TGTGCCAGCCAAGGGACAGGGCAGAACACTGAAGCTTTCTTT.

This clonotype was detected only a few times. The CDR3 reads CSVGGKWRISNEQFF. The CDR3 nucleotides are TGCAGCGTTGGGGGAAAATGGAGAATCTCCAATGAGCAGTTCTTC. The chain employs TRBV29-1 and TRBJ2-1; D unclear. CDR1 SQVTM and CDR2 ANQGSEA come from the germline V gene. V lost 4 bases, J lost 6 bases, and 19 bases lay in between. The CDR3 totals 15 residues.